These 22 T cell receptor beta chains originate from one sample sequenced in a study of blood T cell repertoires in COVID-19. The method was immunoSEQ multiplex PCR; TCRdb's version includes in-frame clones alone and lacks a portion of them. This repertoire shows a few hundred thousand clones, 70% to 90% found once; its top ten account for approximately 12%. Sequenced sample: peripheral blood. The receptors shown here come from a woman aged 50 to 65 with COVID-19, enrolled during active disease.

The chain carries TRBV19 and TRBJ2-3, with 7 bases lining up with TRBD2. The CDR3 has 15 amino acids. V shed 5 bases and J 5 bases; nucleotides not matched to a gene: 10. The V gene's germline CDR1 is LNHDA and CDR2 SQIVND (reference sequence). The CDR3 DNA follows: TGTGCCAGTAGTGCTAGCGGCGTGGGGGGAGATACGCAGTATTTT. Protein sequence: CASSASGVGGDTQYF. Filled out from reference TRBV19 and TRBJ2-3, the complete variable domain reads DGGITQSPKYLFRKEGQNVTLSCEQNLNHDAMYWYRQDPGQGLRLIYYSQIVNDFQKGDIAEGYSVSREKKESFPLTVTSAQKNPTAFYLCASSASGVGGDTQYFGPGTRLTVL.

The V gene is TRBV14, the J gene TRBJ2-7; the match to TRBD1 covers 8 bases. V was clipped by 1 base and J by 4 bases; unmatched bases: 9. Per the germline V gene, CDR1 is SGHDN and CDR2 is FVKESK. CDR3 length equals 16 residues. Here the CDR3 DNA reads TGTGCCAGCAGCCAAGGCAGGGGGCGGGGTTGGTACGAGCAGTACTTC. Its protein product is CASSQGRGRGWYEQYF.

The sample holds a few counts of this clone. The chain is built from TRBV6-5 and TRBJ1-5, with 7 positions matching TRBD1. CDR3 length: 15 amino acids. The germline gives CDR1 MNHEY, CDR2 SVGAGI. Germline trimming cut 8 bases from V and 2 bases from J; bases unmatched to any gene: 9. The DNA for the CDR3 is TGTGCCAGCCGACAGGGTCTACCAGGCAATCAGCCCCAGCATTTT. Its translation: CASRQGLPGNQPQHF.

The genes are TRBV2 and TRBJ2-7, with TRBD2 as a possible D gene (5 bases). Germline lookup yields CDR1 SNHLY and CDR2 FYNNEI. Trimming took 6 bases from V and 3 from J, leaving 18 bases between them. CDR3 length: 15 amino acids. The CDR3 here is CASSGEASRLYEQYF. The CDR3, as DNA: TGTGCCAGCAGCGGGGAAGCGAGTCGGCTCTACGAGCAGTACTTC.

The chain combines TRBV19 with TRBJ1-1, with 7 bases that match TRBD1. Germline trimming cut 3 bases from V and 3 bases from J; bases unmatched to any gene: 13. The CDR3 covers 17 residues. From germline, CDR1 is LNHDA and CDR2 SQIVND (reference sequence). The CDR3 nucleotides read TGTGCCAGTAGTATTAGGCTTGTGGACAGGCTATACACTGAAGCTTTCTTT. Translating gives CASSIRLVDRLYTEAFF.

This clone was counted only a few times. The chain is built from TRBV29-1 and TRBJ1-1; D perhaps matches TRBD1 (6 bases). The germline V gene has CDR1 SQVTM and CDR2 ANQGSEA. The CDR3 loop spans 15 amino acids. Trimming shortened V by 3 bases and J by 1 base, and 15 bases separated the two germline ends. The CDR3 region is CSVDQGILGNTEAFF. CDR3 nucleotides: TGCAGCGTTGACCAGGGGATCTTGGGGAACACTGAAGCTTTCTTT. Based on the CDR3 plus reference TRBV29-1 and TRBJ1-1, the full variable domain is SAVISQKPSRDICQRGTSLTIQCQVDSQVTMMFWYRQQPGQSLTLIATANQGSEATYESGFVIDKFPISRPNLTFSTLTVSNMSPEDSSIYLCSVDQGILGNTEAFFGQGTRLTVV.

V is TRBV4-2 and J is TRBJ2-1; 10 bases fit TRBD2. From germline, CDR1 is LGHNA and CDR2 YNFKEQ. This CDR3 has 15 residues. Trimming at V came to 2 bases and at J to 6 bases, leaving 4 bases not matched to a gene. CDR3 nucleotides: TGTGCCAGCAGCCAAAAAGCGGGGGGGCGCAATGAGCAGTTCTTC. Its protein is CASSQKAGGRNEQFF.

The V call is TRBV3-1 (or the pseudogene TRBV3-2), the J call TRBJ2-1, with D possibly TRBD1 on 6 matching bases. CDR1 and CDR2 (germline): LGHDT, YNNKEL (reference sequence). The V and J ends lost 3 bases and 7 bases respectively, with 13 bases between them. There are 14 residues in the CDR3. CDR3 nucleotides: TGTGCCAGCAGCCAGGACACAGGGTGGAATGAGCAGTTCTTC. Translating it yields CASSQDTGWNEQFF.

The chain carries TRBV9 and TRBJ2-2; no clear D. The CDR3 is 13 residues long. Between the trimmed V and J ends, which lost 5 bases and 1 base, there was a span of 6 bases. Germline loops: CDR1 SGDLS, CDR2 YYNGEE. As DNA, the CDR3 is TGTGCCAGCAGTGCAGTGAACACCGGGGAGCTGTTTTTT. Protein sequence: CASSAVNTGELFF.

The V and J genes are TRBV2 and TRBJ1-4; possible D gene TRBD1, 5 bases. Trimming removed 4 bases at V and 7 bases at J, with 16 bases between. The length of the CDR3 is 15 residues. Germline V gene lookup returns CDR1 SNHLY and CDR2 FYNNEI. CDR3 in DNA: TGTGCCAGCAGTGTCTCAATTGGGACTGGTGAAAAACTGTTTTTT. It codes for CASSVSIGTGEKLFF.

This clone showed up just once. The chain has TRBV9 and TRBJ1-5; D remains unclear. V gave up 3 bases and J gave up 3 bases, with 13 bases separating them. In germline, CDR1 is SGDLS, CDR2 YYNGEE. This CDR3 has 15 amino acids. The CDR3 DNA reads as TGTGCCAGCAGCGCAGACGGAGTTGCCAATCAGCCCCAGCATTTT. Translation gives CASSADGVANQPQHF.

The rearrangement joins TRBV19 to TRBJ2-3, with 7 bases fitting TRBD1. Per germline, CDR1 LNHDA and CDR2 SQIVND (reference sequence). V gave up 3 bases and J gave up 10 bases; unmatched junction bases: 7. This CDR3 spans 13 amino acids. The CDR3 coding sequence is TGTGCCAGTAGTATTCGGGACAGTTCGCCGCAGTATTTT. The encoded protein is CASSIRDSSPQYF.

The gene calls are TRBV5-4 and TRBJ2-4, with 7 bases identical to TRBD1. The germline gives CDR1 SGHNT, CDR2 YYREEE (reference sequence). The CDR3 extends over 16 amino acids. V lost 2 bases to trimming and J lost 6 bases; unmatched junction nucleotides: 11. The CDR3 coding sequence is TGTGCCAGCAGCTTCGGTATTGGACAGGACCTAAACATTCAGTACTTC. Encoded protein: CASSFGIGQDLNIQYF.

J is TRBJ1-2 and V is TRBV27; TRBD1 matches 7 bases. Germline V lookup: CDR1 MNHEY, CDR2 SMNVEV (reference sequence). V gave up 6 bases and J gave up 4 bases; unmatched junction bases: 8. The CDR3 spans 14 residues. This chain's CDR3 is CASSPGQILYGYTF. The CDR3 nucleotides are TGTGCCAGCAGCCCGGGACAGATCCTCTATGGCTACACCTTC.

The chain carries TRBV28 and TRBJ1-4; 7 bases align to TRBD1. V was pared by 4 bases and J by 3 bases, with 11 bases of the junction left unmatched. This CDR3 has 17 residues. CDR1 is MDHEN and CDR2 is SYDVKM in the germline V gene. CDR3 coding DNA: TGTGCCAGCAGTTCGACCTACTCCGGGACAGCTAATGAAAAACTGTTTTTT. As protein: CASSSTYSGTANEKLFF. The full variable domain, in which reference TRBV28 and TRBJ1-4 provide the parts outside the CDR3, is DVKVTQSSRYLVKRTGEKVFLECVQDMDHENMFWYRQDPGLGLRLIYFSYDVKMKEKGDIPEGYSVSREKKERFSLILESASTNQTSMYLCASSSTYSGTANEKLFFGSGTQLSVL.

This clone was recorded once. This chain joins TRBV2 and TRBJ1-5, with unresolved D. The CDR3 totals 14 residues. Trimming removed 7 bases from V and 0 bases from J, with 10 bases in between. The V gene's germline CDR1 is SNHLY and CDR2 FYNNEI. CDR3 protein: CASNRESSNQPQHF. CDR3 coding DNA: TGTGCCAGCAACCGGGAGAGTAGCAATCAGCCCCAGCATTTT.

This clone was counted once. This chain uses TRBV11-2 with TRBJ1-4, with TRBD1 as a possible D gene (6 bases). This CDR3 is 16 amino acids long. Trimming left V 5 bases short and J 0 bases short, with 13 bases between. Germline CDR1 and CDR2: SGHAT and FQNNGV. The CDR3 DNA sequence: TGTGCCAGCAGCCCGGCGGGGGCGGCAACTAATGAAAAACTGTTTTTT. This translates into CASSPAGAATNEKLFF.

The V and J genes are TRBV18 and TRBJ2-1, with 13 bases aligning to TRBD2. CDR1 is KGHSH, CDR2 LQKENI, per germline. J lost 2 bases, V lost 3 bases, and 1 base had no gene match. There are 16 residues in the CDR3. CDR3 in DNA: TGTGCCAGCTCACCCGGGACTAGCGGGGCCTACAATGAGCAGTTCTTC. Protein sequence: CASSPGTSGAYNEQFF.

This chain links TRBV19 with TRBJ2-7; tentatively, D is TRBD2 (7 bases). V gave up 3 bases and J gave up 4 bases, with 16 bases separating them. The length of the CDR3 is 15 residues. CDR1 LNHDA and CDR2 SQIVND come from the germline V gene (reference sequence). The CDR3 nucleotides read TGTGCCAGTAGTATTGCCGCAGGGGAGGGATACGAGCAGTACTTC. Protein sequence: CASSIAAGEGYEQYF.

This chain connects TRBV4-1 to TRBJ1-2, with a tentative D call TRBD1 (6 bases). The germline V gene encodes CDR1 MGHRA and CDR2 YSYEKL. The germline V and J ends were trimmed by 2 bases and 1 base, with 14 bases remaining between them. The CDR3 runs 16 residues. The CDR3: CASSQRVDSFNYGYTF. In DNA, the CDR3 is TGCGCCAGCAGCCAAAGGGTGGACAGTTTTAACTATGGCTACACCTTC.

The chain combines TRBV20-1 with TRBJ2-7; D gene uncertain. The CDR3 consists of 10 residues. V was trimmed by 3 bases and J by 6 bases, leaving 6 bases between them. Germline V gene lookup returns CDR1 DFQATT and CDR2 SNEGSKA (reference sequence). The CDR3 nucleotides read TGCAGTGCTAGTCTCTCCGAGCAGTACTTC. As protein: CSASLSEQYF.

In DNA form, the CDR3 reads TGTGCCAGCAGTACGGGACTAGCGGGGGGGCTTCTCCGCGAGCAGTACTTC. It codes for CASSTGLAGGLLREQYF. The chain uses TRBV28 and TRBJ2-7; 16 bases align to TRBD2. Losses at the gene ends were 5 bases for V and 6 bases for J; bases not matched to a gene: 10. Looked up from germline, CDR1 is MDHEN and CDR2 is SYDVKM. This CDR3 comprises 17 residues.